Presented here are 12 T cell receptor beta chains from one specimen sequenced in a study of shared clonotypes between healthy human individuals. The data were produced by immunoSEQ multiplex PCR, yet TCRdb's version contains in-frame clones alone and is incomplete. The table lists under 1,100,000 clones, approximately 68% of them singletons. The sequencing input was memory CD4+ T cells sorted from blood. Subset denoted: CD45RA-negative fraction. These receptors originate from a man younger than 35 in good health.

The J gene is TRBJ2-5, the V gene TRBV29-1; D could derive from TRBD1 or TRBD2 (6 bases each). This CDR3 spans 12 amino acids. Per the germline V gene, CDR1 is SQVTM and CDR2 is ANQGSEA. Trimming removed 7 bases from V and 4 bases from J, with 13 bases in between. Here the CDR3 reads CSAQEGGETQYF. The CDR3 DNA follows: TGCAGCGCACAGGAGGGGGGAGAGACCCAGTACTTC.

This chain connects TRBV5-1 to TRBJ1-5, with 9 bases fitting TRBD1. The CDR3 has 16 residues. Germline assignment: CDR1 SGHRS and CDR2 YFSETQ. Unmatched junction bases numbered 6, after V lost 0 bases and J lost 5 bases. The CDR3 here is CASSLGDRAPHQPQHF. The CDR3 DNA follows: TGCGCCAGCAGCTTGGGGGACAGGGCCCCCCATCAGCCCCAGCATTTT.

The rearrangement uses TRBV30 and TRBJ1-6; the D is unclear. The CDR3 is made up of 15 amino acids. V was cut by 4 bases and J by 5 bases, with 15 bases left in between. CDR1 GTSNPN and CDR2 SVGIG come from the germline V gene (reference sequence). CDR3 DNA sequence: TGTGCCTGGATTAAGGGAGGATCCCATAATTCACCCCTCCACTTT. Protein product: CAWIKGGSHNSPLHF.

V gene TRBV6-1 combines with J gene TRBJ2-7; D unclear. Trimming shortened V by 7 bases and J by 0 bases, and 16 bases separated the two germline ends. This CDR3 has 15 amino acids. The V gene's germline CDR1 is MNHNS and CDR2 SASEGT. In nucleotides, the CDR3 is TGTGCCAGCAAGGTCGAACAGACCTTCTCCTACGAGCAGTACTTC. Encoded protein: CASKVEQTFSYEQYF.

A single count supports this clone. CDR3 sequence reads: CASSLGQGRGNQPQHF. CDR3 bases: TGTGCCAGCAGCTTAGGACAGGGAAGAGGCAATCAGCCCCAGCATTTT. The chain joins TRBV7-8 to TRBJ1-5; 7 nucleotides line up with TRBD1. Unmatched junction bases numbered 5, after V lost 1 base and J lost 2 bases. The CDR3 extends over 16 amino acids. From germline, CDR1 is SGHVS and CDR2 FQNEAQ.

J is TRBJ2-7 and V is TRBV19, with TRBD2 matching over 9 bases. The CDR3 is made up of 14 amino acids. Trimming removed 6 bases from V and 6 bases from J; junction bases left unmatched: 9. Germline V gene data show CDR1 as LNHDA and CDR2 as SQIVND (reference sequence). CDR3 sequence reads: CASSGGTSWAEQYF. CDR3 sequence (DNA): TGTGCCAGTAGCGGGGGGACTAGCTGGGCCGAGCAGTACTTC. The variable domain in full, with the rest retrieved from reference TRBV19 and TRBJ2-7, is DGGITQSPKYLFRKEGQNVTLSCEQNLNHDAMYWYRQDPGQGLRLIYYSQIVNDFQKGDIAEGYSVSREKKESFPLTVTSAQKNPTAFYLCASSGGTSWAEQYFGPGTRLTVT.

The chain couples TRBV30 to TRBJ2-4; D gene unclear. The CDR3 runs 17 residues. Germline loops: CDR1 GTSNPN, CDR2 SVGIG (reference sequence). Between the trimmed V and J ends, which lost 0 bases and 0 bases, there was a span of 15 bases. CDR3 sequence: CAWSVKIGGLAKNIQYF. The CDR3 bases are TGTGCCTGGAGTGTTAAGATCGGTGGCCTAGCCAAAAACATTCAGTACTTC.

Notes on this clone: Other DNA sequences in the sample encode the same CDR3. V is TRBV5-4 and J is TRBJ1-2; unclear D gene. CDR1 is SGHNT and CDR2 is YYREEE in the germline V gene (reference sequence). V shed 0 bases and J shed 7 bases, with 7 bases lying between them. This CDR3 comprises 12 residues. DNA for the CDR3: TGTGCCAGCAGCTTGGGTTACGGTGGCTACACCTTC. It translates to CASSLGYGGYTF.

This clone was seen a handful of times. This chain joins TRBV28 and TRBJ1-1; 9 bases map to TRBD1. Germline assignment: CDR1 MDHEN and CDR2 SYDVKM. Unmatched junction bases numbered 12, after V lost 5 bases and J lost 5 bases. The CDR3 runs to 16 residues. CDR3 residues: CASSPPVGQGRTEAFF. DNA of the CDR3: TGTGCCAGCAGTCCCCCGGTGGGACAGGGACGTACTGAAGCTTTCTTT.

CDR3 protein: CARPVSAGTRTGELFF. As DNA, the CDR3 is TGTGCCCGTCCGGTGTCAGCCGGGACTCGAACCGGGGAGCTGTTTTTT. This chain joins TRBV9 and TRBJ2-2, with a tentative D call TRBD2 (6 bases). This CDR3 has 16 amino acids. Trimming shortened V by 10 bases and J by 5 bases, and 24 bases separated the two germline ends. CDR1 is SGDLS and CDR2 is YYNGEE in the germline V gene.

V and J are TRBV5-1 and TRBJ1-2; unclear D gene. The CDR3 runs 13 residues. Looked up from germline, CDR1 is SGHRS and CDR2 is YFSETQ. Trimming shortened V by 5 bases and J by 0 bases, and 8 bases separated the two germline ends. The CDR3 DNA reads as TGCGCCAGCAGTTTTGCACCTAACTATGGCTACACCTTC. Its protein is CASSFAPNYGYTF.

In its sample, this clone was seen many times. The gene calls are TRBV9 and TRBJ1-2; TRBD1 matches at 8 bases. Germline CDR1 SGDLS, CDR2 YYNGEE. This CDR3 contains 13 residues. Losses at the gene ends were 1 base for V and 10 bases for J; bases not matched to a gene: 6. The chain's CDR3 is CASSVITGGDYTF. In DNA, the CDR3 is TGTGCCAGCAGCGTAATAACAGGGGGAGACTACACCTTC. Together with reference TRBV9 and TRBJ1-2, the CDR3 gives the full variable domain: DSGVTQTPKHLITATGQRVTLRCSPRSGDLSVYWYQQSLDQGLQFLIQYYNGEERAKGNILERFSAQQFPDLHSELNLSSLELGDSALYFCASSVITGGDYTFGSGTRLTVV.